Each of the 11 T cell receptor beta chains below was sequenced from the same sample in a study of cytomegalovirus exposure and HLA in healthy donors. A multiplex PCR was run with 60 Vbeta primers and 13 Jbeta primers. Sequenced by immunoSEQ multiplex PCR; TCRdb stores in-frame clones only, minus some. Of about 120,000 clones in the sample, around 80% were seen once. Sequenced: PBMCs. These receptors originate from a woman aged 35 to 49 in good health and CMV-seropositive.

The CDR3 DNA follows: TGTGCCATCTTAAGTGTGGCGGGCACCGGGGAGCTGTTTTTT. Translated, it gives CAILSVAGTGELFF. This chain links TRBV10-3 with TRBJ2-2, with D perhaps matching TRBD2 (5 bases). Germline CDR1 and CDR2: ENHRY and SYGVKD. The CDR3 has 14 amino acids. The germline V and J ends were trimmed by 8 bases and 4 bases, with 14 bases remaining between them.

The gene calls are TRBV19 and TRBJ1-4, with 7 bases aligning to TRBD1. V dropped 6 bases and J dropped 4; count of bases not matched to a gene: 8. The CDR3 extends over 15 amino acids. The germline V gene encodes CDR1 LNHDA and CDR2 SQIVND (reference sequence). CDR3 loop: CASRHPGQLNEKLFF. CDR3 DNA sequence: TGTGCCAGTAGACATCCGGGACAGCTTAATGAAAAACTGTTTTTT.

The V and J genes are TRBV30 and TRBJ1-2, with D hard to call. Trimming took 6 bases from V and 4 from J, leaving 6 bases between them. Germline CDR1 is GTSNPN and CDR2 is SVGIG (reference sequence). CDR3 length equals 10 residues. CDR3: CACISYGYTF. In DNA form, the CDR3 reads TGTGCCTGTATTTCCTATGGCTACACCTTC.

The chain recombines TRBV5-1 with TRBJ1-3; D is perhaps TRBD1 (6 bases). The germline CDR1 and CDR2 sequences are SGHRS and YFSETQ. CDR3 length: 15 amino acids. Between the trimmed V and J ends, which lost 5 bases and 0 bases, there was a span of 12 bases. The CDR3 DNA follows: TGCGCCAGCAGGCCGACAGGTAGCTCTGGAAACACCATATATTTT. It is translated as CASRPTGSSGNTIYF.

The chain recombines TRBV5-8 with TRBJ1-5; D unresolved. Germline-derived CDR1 and CDR2 are SGHTS and YDEGEE. The CDR3 is 12 residues long. V gave up 3 bases and J gave up 6 bases, with 7 bases separating them. CDR3 nucleotides: TGTGCCAGCAGCTCCTTCCTTCAGCCCCAGCATTTT. Its translation: CASSSFLQPQHF.

V usage is TRBV4-2 and J usage is TRBJ2-6; D not certain. V was cut by 0 bases and J by 0 bases, with 18 bases left in between. The V gene's germline CDR1 is LGHNA and CDR2 YNFKEQ. There are 20 residues in the CDR3. The DNA for the CDR3 is TGTGCCAGCAGCCAAGATAGTTTGCAGGCCGTTAGCTCTGGGGCCAACGTCCTGACTTTC. Translated: CASSQDSLQAVSSGANVLTF.

The V call is TRBV2, the J call TRBJ1-6, with D perhaps matching TRBD1 (5 bases). This CDR3 is built from 13 residues. V was pared by 11 bases and J by 10 bases, with 18 bases between. Germline V gene data show CDR1 as SNHLY and CDR2 as FYNNEI. CDR3 bases: TGTGCCGGCGGGGACCAGGCAGAGTCACCCCTCCACTTT. It yields the protein CAGGDQAESPLHF. The whole variable domain, remainder taken from reference TRBV2 and TRBJ1-6, is EPEVTQTPSHQVTQMGQEVILRCVPISNHLYFYWYRQILGQKVEFLVSFYNNEISEKSEIFDDQFSVERPDGSNFTLKIRSTKLEDSAMYFCAGGDQAESPLHFGNGTRLTVT.

The chain combines TRBV7-2 with TRBJ1-4, with no clear D. CDR3 length equals 15 residues. Germline V gene lookup returns CDR1 SGHTA and CDR2 FQGNSA. The V and J ends lost 1 base and 0 bases respectively, with 6 bases between them. The CDR3 spells CASSLGEATNEKLFF. The CDR3 DNA follows: TGTGCCAGCAGCTTAGGGGAGGCAACTAATGAAAAACTGTTTTTT.

CDR3 sequence (DNA): TGCGCCAGCAGCCAAGATGGCCAGGGGAGCCAAGAGACCCAGTACTTC. Translating gives CASSQDGQGSQETQYF. The chain couples TRBV4-3 to TRBJ2-5, with D perhaps TRBD1 (6 bases). Trimming removed 0 bases at V and 1 base at J, with 12 bases between. Germline assignment: CDR1 LGHNA and CDR2 YSLEER. The CDR3 runs 16 residues.

The chain employs TRBV9 and TRBJ2-1; 11 nucleotides agree with TRBD2. Germline V gene lookup returns CDR1 SGDLS and CDR2 YYNGEE. This CDR3 comprises 16 residues. J gave up 6 bases and V 2 bases, and 7 bases lay outside the gene matches. CDR3 in amino acids: CASSVPGLAVINEQFF. The CDR3 region has the DNA TGTGCCAGCAGCGTCCCGGGACTAGCGGTTATCAATGAGCAGTTCTTC.

This rearrangement joins TRBV5-1 to TRBJ1-5, with TRBD1 matching 9 bases. Germline loops: CDR1 SGHRS, CDR2 YFSETQ. This CDR3 has 16 residues. The V gene end was trimmed by 0 bases and the J gene end by 7 bases; junction bases not matched to a gene: 8. Written as DNA, the CDR3 is TGCGCCAGCAGCTTGGGGACAGGGGCGCAGGGGCAGCCCCAGCATTTT. It encodes CASSLGTGAQGQPQHF.